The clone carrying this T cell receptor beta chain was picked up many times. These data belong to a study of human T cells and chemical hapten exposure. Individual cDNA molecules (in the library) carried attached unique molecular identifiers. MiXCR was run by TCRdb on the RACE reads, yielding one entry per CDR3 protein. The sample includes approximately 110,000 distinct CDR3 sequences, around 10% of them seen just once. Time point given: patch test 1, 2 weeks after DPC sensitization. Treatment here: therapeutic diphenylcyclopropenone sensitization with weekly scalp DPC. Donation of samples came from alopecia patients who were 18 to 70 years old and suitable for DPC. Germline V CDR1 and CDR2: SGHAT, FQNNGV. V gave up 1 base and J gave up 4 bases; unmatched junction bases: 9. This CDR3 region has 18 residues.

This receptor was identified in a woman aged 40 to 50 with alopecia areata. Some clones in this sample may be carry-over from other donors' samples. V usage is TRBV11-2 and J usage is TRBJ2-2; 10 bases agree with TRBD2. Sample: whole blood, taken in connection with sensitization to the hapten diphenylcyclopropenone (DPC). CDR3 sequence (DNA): TGTGCCAGCAGCTTAGTCCCGACTAGCGGGTATTCCACCGGGGAGCTGTTTTTT. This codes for CASSLVPTSGYSTGELFF. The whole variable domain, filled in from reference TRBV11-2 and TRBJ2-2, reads EAGVAQSPRYKIIEKRQSVAFWCNPISGHATLYWYQQILGQGPKLLIQFQNNGVVDDSQLPKDRFSAERLKGVDSTLKIQPAKLEDSAVYLCASSLVPTSGYSTGELFFGEGSRLTVL.